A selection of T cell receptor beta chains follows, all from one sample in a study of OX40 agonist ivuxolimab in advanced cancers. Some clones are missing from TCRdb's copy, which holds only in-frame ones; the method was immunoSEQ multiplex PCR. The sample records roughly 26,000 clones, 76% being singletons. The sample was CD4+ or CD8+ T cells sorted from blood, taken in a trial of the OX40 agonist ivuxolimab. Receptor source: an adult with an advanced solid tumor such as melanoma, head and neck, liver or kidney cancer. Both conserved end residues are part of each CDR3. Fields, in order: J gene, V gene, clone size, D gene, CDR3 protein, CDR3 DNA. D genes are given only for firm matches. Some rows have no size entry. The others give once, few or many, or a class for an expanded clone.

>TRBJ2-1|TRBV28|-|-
CASRTYRGGVNEQFF
TGTGCCAGCAGAACCTACAGGGGGGGAGTCAATGAGCAGTTCTTC
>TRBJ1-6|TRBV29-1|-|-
CSVGTLVGSPLHF
TGCAGCGTGGGGACACTCGTCGGTTCACCCCTCCACTTT
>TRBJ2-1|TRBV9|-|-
CASSVAGTLYNEQFF
TGTGCCAGCAGCGTGGCCGGGACACTATACAATGAGCAGTTCTTC
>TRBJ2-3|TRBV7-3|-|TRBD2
CASSLTLAGAFPTSTDTQYF
TGTGCCAGCAGCTTAACTCTAGCGGGGGCCTTCCCTACTAGCACAGATACGCAGTATTTT
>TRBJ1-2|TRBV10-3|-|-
CAISVGRSYGYTF
TGTGCCATCAGTGTCGGGCGGTCCTATGGCTACACCTTC
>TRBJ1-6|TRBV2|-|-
CASSEVNSPLHF
TGTGCCAGCAGTGAGGTTAATTCACCCCTCCACTTT
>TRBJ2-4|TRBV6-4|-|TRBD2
CASSVGGRTKNIQYF
TGTGCCAGCAGTGTGGGCGGGAGGACCAAAAACATTCAGTACTTC
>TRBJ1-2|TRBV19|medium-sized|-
CASRRETNYGYTF
TGTGCCAGCCGGAGGGAGACTAACTATGGCTACACCTTC
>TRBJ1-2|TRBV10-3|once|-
CAISWGGPVSGYTF
TGTGCCATCAGTTGGGGGGGGCCGGTTTCCGGCTACACCTTC
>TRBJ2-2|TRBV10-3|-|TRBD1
CAISDNGQGRSRNGELFF
TGTGCCATCAGTGATAACGGACAGGGTCGGAGCCGAAACGGGGAGCTGTTTTTT
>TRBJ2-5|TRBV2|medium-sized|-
CASSVTTLTPGTQYF
TGTGCCAGCAGTGTTACTACCCTTACCCCCGGGACCCAGTACTTC
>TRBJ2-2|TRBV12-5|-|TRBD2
CASGLGLAGGYTGELFF
TGTGCTAGTGGTTTGGGGCTAGCGGGGGGTTACACCGGGGAGCTGTTTTTT
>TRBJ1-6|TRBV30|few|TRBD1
CAWGRPWDSNSPLHF
TGTGCCTGGGGCCGGCCCTGGGACAGCAATTCACCCCTCCACTTT
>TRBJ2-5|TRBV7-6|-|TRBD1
CASSPRTGQRETQYF
TGTGCCAGCAGCCCCCGGACAGGGCAAAGGGAGACCCAGTACTTC
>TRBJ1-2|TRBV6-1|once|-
CASSERGIANYGYTF
TGTGCCAGCAGTGAAAGGGGTATAGCTAACTATGGCTACACCTTC
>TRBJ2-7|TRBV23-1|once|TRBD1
CASSHRGQGTSYEQYF
TGCGCCAGCAGTCATCGAGGACAGGGAACCTCCTACGAGCAGTACTTC
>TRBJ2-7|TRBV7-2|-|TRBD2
CASSLERGAYEQYF
TGTGCCAGCAGCTTGGAGCGGGGCGCCTACGAGCAGTACTTC
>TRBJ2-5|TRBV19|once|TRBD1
CASSIRGILETQYF
TGTGCCAGTAGTATCAGGGGGATATTAGAGACCCAGTACTTC
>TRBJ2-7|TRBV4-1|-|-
CASSQETGRTRGQYF
TGCGCCAGCAGCCAAGAGACGGGGCGCACCCGAGGGCAGTACTTC
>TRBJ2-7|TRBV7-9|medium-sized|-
CASSSRGGPSDEQYF
TGTGCCAGCAGTTCAAGGGGGGGCCCGTCCGACGAGCAGTACTTC
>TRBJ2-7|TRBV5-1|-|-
CASSAAYAYEQYF
TGCGCCAGCAGCGCTGCATACGCCTACGAGCAGTACTTC
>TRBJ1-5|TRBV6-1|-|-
CASILTRSNQPQHF
TGTGCCAGTATACTCACCCGGAGCAATCAGCCCCAGCATTTT
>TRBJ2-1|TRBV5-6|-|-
CASSLYGVSYNEQFF
TGTGCCAGCAGCTTGTATGGGGTCTCCTACAATGAGCAGTTCTTC
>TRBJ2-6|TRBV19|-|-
CASNRLSSGANVLTF
TGTGCCAGTAACAGACTCAGCTCTGGGGCCAACGTCCTGACTTTC
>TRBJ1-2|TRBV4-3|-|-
CASSPRTTTNYGYTF
TGCGCCAGCAGCCCGCGGACCACGACGAACTATGGCTACACCTTC
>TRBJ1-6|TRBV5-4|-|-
CASSPPSPNSPLHF
TGTGCCAGCAGCCCTCCCTCCCCGAATTCACCCCTCCACTTT
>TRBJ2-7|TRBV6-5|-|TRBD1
CASRDRGSSSYEQYF
TGTGCCAGCAGAGACAGGGGAAGTAGTAGCTACGAGCAGTACTTC
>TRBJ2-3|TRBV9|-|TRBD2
CASSPPVGVAGDTDTQYF
TGTGCCAGCAGCCCCCCCGTGGGGGTAGCGGGGGATACAGATACGCAGTATTTT
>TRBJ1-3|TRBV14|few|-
CASSQDRGSSSGNTIYF
TGTGCCAGCAGCCAAGATCGTGGCTCCAGCTCTGGAAACACCATATATTTT